The text below deals with one TCR beta chain. The data are from a study of OX40 agonist ivuxolimab in advanced cancers. V was cut by 6 bases and J by 5 bases, with 19 bases left in between. This CDR3 has 15 residues. CDR1 and CDR2 (germline): SGHVS, FNYEAQ. TCRdb's copy holds only in-frame clones and misses some; the assay was immunoSEQ multiplex PCR. The sample includes 46,000 or so clones, about 89% of them seen just once. The starting material was CD4+ or CD8+ T cells sorted from blood, obtained in a trial of the OX40 agonist ivuxolimab. The TCR originated in an adult with an advanced solid tumor such as melanoma, head and neck, liver or kidney cancer. The V call is TRBV7-6, the J call TRBJ2-5; D might be TRBD2 (5 bases). CDR3 in amino acids: CASRPRFRDLETQYF. The CDR3 nucleotides read TGTGCCAGCAGACCGAGGTTTCGGGATTTGGAGACCCAGTACTTC.